Shown below are 3 T cell receptor beta chains from a single sample sequenced in a study of blood T cells in healthy people across ages (dated by TCRdb to about 2015). The library was made by 5' RACE. Sequencing relied on an Illumina HiSeq 2500. A second PCR of roughly 6 to 11 cycles was run with a J-beta primer mix and a sample-barcoded 5' primer. Clones were called with MiXCR by TCRdb after fastp trimmed the public reads at Q25, and only in-frame beta chains were retained. Rows with a matching CDR3 protein are joined into one entry that keeps the most common DNA and genes. Recorded for this sample are 1.2 million to 1.5 million distinct CDR3 sequences; roughly 64% of them occurred a single time. The ten most abundant clones make up under 8.5% of the sample. Sequenced material: blood. Receptor source: a man younger than 30 in good health.

The chain carries TRBV29-1 and TRBJ2-4; TRBD2 agrees at 10 bases. This CDR3 has 13 residues. The germline CDR1 and CDR2 sequences are SQVTM and ANQGSEA. Unmatched junction bases numbered 9, after V lost 7 bases and J lost 9 bases. The CDR3 is CSGNLAGESIQYF. The DNA for the CDR3 is TGCAGCGGCAATCTAGCGGGAGAAAGCATTCAGTACTTC.

This clonotype was counted between two and nine times. The V and J genes are TRBV20-1 and TRBJ2-5, with D tentatively TRBD2 (5 bases). CDR1 DFQATT and CDR2 SNEGSKA come from the germline V gene (reference sequence). CDR3 length equals 11 residues. V was trimmed by 5 bases and J by 11 bases, leaving 15 bases between them. As DNA, the CDR3 is TGCAGTGCTGAGAGGGAGTATGAGCAGTACTTC. This gives the protein CSAEREYEQYF.

The chain links TRBV29-1 to TRBJ1-2, with 9 positions matching TRBD1. The CDR3 is made up of 16 amino acids. After removal of 0 bases from V and 6 bases from J, the junction contained 11 bases not matched to a gene. Germline loops: CDR1 SQVTM, CDR2 ANQGSEA. Written as DNA, the CDR3 is TGCAGCGTTGAAGAAACCGGGACAGGGATGATGAATGGCTACACCTTC. Amino acid sequence: CSVEETGTGMMNGYTF.